A selection of T cell receptor beta chains follows, all from one sample in a study of CD8+CD57+ T cells in acquired aplastic anemia. TCRdb analysed the reads with MiXCR anew, one entry per CDR3 protein. Here the sample spans 150,000 to 200,000 distinct CDR3 sequences, about 60% being singletons. Specimen: sorted CD4+, CD8+, or CD8+CD57+ T cells (not recorded which) from PBMCs. The source of these receptors is a human donor in good health. CDR3s include the opening cysteine and the closing phenylalanine or tryptophan. The order of the fields is CDR3 length, V gene, J gene, clone size, D gene, CDR3 protein, CDR3 DNA. A D gene is named only where the DNA matches it firmly. Clone sizes are given selectively: once, few, many, or a class where the clone is expanded.

len: 15; v_gene: TRBV10-1; j_gene: TRBJ2-6; abundance: once; d_gene: -; CDR3aa: CASSEWDSGANVLTF; CDR3nt: TGCGCCAGCAGTGAGTGGGACTCTGGGGCCAACGTCCTGACTTTC
len: 13; v_gene: TRBV29-1; j_gene: TRBJ1-1; abundance: -; d_gene: -; CDR3aa: CSVEDRDKFEAFF; CDR3nt: TGCAGCGTTGAAGATCGGGACAAATTCGAAGCTTTCTTT
len: 18; v_gene: TRBV7-8; j_gene: TRBJ2-5; abundance: many; d_gene: -; CDR3aa: CASSFVPYSSKVQETQYF; CDR3nt: TGTGCCAGCAGCTTTGTCCCTTATTCTAGCAAGGTACAAGAGACCCAGTACTTC
len: 13; v_gene: TRBV30; j_gene: TRBJ1-5; abundance: many; d_gene: -; CDR3aa: CAWSAGSNQPQHF; CDR3nt: TGTGCCTGGAGTGCAGGGAGCAATCAGCCCCAGCATTTT
len: 13; v_gene: TRBV20-1; j_gene: TRBJ2-7; abundance: -; d_gene: -; CDR3aa: CSASRGTTYEQYF; CDR3nt: TGCAGTGCTAGTCGGGGGACAACCTACGAGCAGTACTTC
len: 17; v_gene: TRBV15; j_gene: TRBJ2-1; abundance: -; d_gene: -; CDR3aa: CATSSPGTGTGVDEQFF; CDR3nt: TGTGCCACCAGCAGTCCGGGGACGGGGACTGGTGTCGATGAGCAGTTCTTC
len: 14; v_gene: TRBV20-1; j_gene: TRBJ1-2; abundance: once; d_gene: TRBD1; CDR3aa: CSARAPTGDYGYTF; CDR3nt: TGCAGTGCTAGGGCCCCGACAGGGGACTATGGCTACACCTTC
len: 16; v_gene: TRBV19; j_gene: TRBJ2-7; abundance: -; d_gene: TRBD1; CDR3aa: CASSIGRGTGAAEQYF; CDR3nt: TGTGCCAGTAGTATTGGGCGTGGGACAGGGGCTGCCGAGCAGTACTTC
len: 13; v_gene: TRBV7-9; j_gene: TRBJ2-3; abundance: once; d_gene: -; CDR3aa: CASSLGEGSTQYF; CDR3nt: TGTGCCAGCAGCTTGGGAGAAGGCAGTACGCAGTATTTT
len: 14; v_gene: TRBV2; j_gene: TRBJ2-1; abundance: -; d_gene: -; CDR3aa: CASSELARNNEQFF; CDR3nt: TGTGCCAGCAGTGAATTGGCCCGCAACAATGAGCAGTTCTTC
len: 13; v_gene: TRBV6-5; j_gene: TRBJ2-7; abundance: -; d_gene: -; CDR3aa: CASSYNWVYEQYF; CDR3nt: TGTGCCAGCAGTTACAATTGGGTCTACGAGCAGTACTTC
len: 14; v_gene: TRBV7-9; j_gene: TRBJ2-1; abundance: -; d_gene: -; CDR3aa: CAGSHPGQHNEQFF; CDR3nt: TGTGCCGGCAGCCACCCGGGACAACACAATGAGCAGTTCTTC
len: 16; v_gene: TRBV25-1; j_gene: TRBJ1-2; abundance: -; d_gene: -; CDR3aa: CASSEYYGLSSEGYTF; CDR3nt: TGTGCCAGCAGTGAATACTATGGTCTCAGTTCGGAGGGCTACACCTTC
len: 14; v_gene: TRBV10-3; j_gene: TRBJ1-5; abundance: -; d_gene: -; CDR3aa: CAISDAGFNQPQHF; CDR3nt: TGTGCCATCAGCGACGCAGGCTTCAATCAGCCCCAGCATTTT
len: 17; v_gene: TRBV6-4; j_gene: TRBJ2-2; abundance: once; d_gene: TRBD2; CDR3aa: CASSPSTSGPEGGELFF; CDR3nt: TGTGCCAGCAGTCCGTCGACTAGCGGGCCCGAGGGAGGGGAGCTGTTTTTT
len: 13; v_gene: TRBV20-1; j_gene: TRBJ2-7; abundance: -; d_gene: TRBD1; CDR3aa: CSAPGTGFYEQYF; CDR3nt: TGCAGTGCCCCCGGGACAGGGTTCTACGAGCAGTACTTC
len: 12; v_gene: TRBV7-3; j_gene: TRBJ1-1; abundance: -; d_gene: -; CDR3aa: CASSLRIAEAFF; CDR3nt: TGTGCCAGCAGCTTGAGGATTGCCGAAGCTTTCTTT
len: 16; v_gene: TRBV7-9; j_gene: TRBJ2-7; abundance: -; d_gene: -; CDR3aa: CASSAEGGPPSYEQYF; CDR3nt: TGTGCCAGCAGCGCGGAGGGGGGACCACCCTCCTACGAGCAGTACTTC
len: 12; v_gene: TRBV7-2; j_gene: TRBJ2-7; abundance: -; d_gene: -; CDR3aa: CASRFLSGEQYF; CDR3nt: TGTGCCAGCAGATTTCTATCAGGCGAGCAGTACTTC
len: 11; v_gene: TRBV5-6; j_gene: TRBJ2-4; abundance: many; d_gene: -; CDR3aa: CASSGGRMEYF; CDR3nt: TGTGCCAGCAGCGGGGGCAGGATGGAGTACTTC
len: 15; v_gene: TRBV4-1; j_gene: TRBJ1-1; abundance: -; d_gene: TRBD1; CDR3aa: CASSRVYRGVDEAFF; CDR3nt: TGCGCCAGCAGCCGAGTATACAGGGGAGTGGATGAAGCTTTCTTT
len: 15; v_gene: TRBV12-3/TRBV12-4; j_gene: TRBJ2-7; abundance: -; d_gene: TRBD1; CDR3aa: CASSGNRGSVYEQYF; CDR3nt: TGTGCCAGCAGCGGAAACAGGGGTTCAGTCTACGAGCAGTACTTC
len: 13; v_gene: TRBV7-3; j_gene: TRBJ2-2; abundance: -; d_gene: -; CDR3aa: CASSRVRNGELFF; CDR3nt: TGTGCCAGCAGCAGGGTCAGGAACGGGGAGCTGTTTTTT
len: 14; v_gene: TRBV6-2/TRBV6-3; j_gene: TRBJ1-4; abundance: -; d_gene: -; CDR3aa: CASTVGPRHGKLFF; CDR3nt: TGTGCCAGCACCGTGGGTCCCCGGCACGGAAAACTGTTTTTT
len: 17; v_gene: TRBV24-1; j_gene: TRBJ2-5; abundance: -; d_gene: TRBD2; CDR3aa: CATSVGSSGGYHETQYF; CDR3nt: TGTGCCACCAGTGTCGGAAGTAGCGGGGGGTACCATGAGACCCAGTACTTC
len: 16; v_gene: TRBV20-1; j_gene: TRBJ2-1; abundance: -; d_gene: TRBD2; CDR3aa: CSASPLAGGSYNEQFF; CDR3nt: TGCAGTGCTAGCCCCTTAGCGGGGGGCTCCTACAATGAGCAGTTCTTC
len: 14; v_gene: TRBV6-1; j_gene: TRBJ1-1; abundance: once; d_gene: -; CDR3aa: CASSMGVLNTEAFF; CDR3nt: TGTGCCAGCAGTATGGGGGTTCTGAACACTGAAGCTTTCTTT
len: 16; v_gene: TRBV20-1; j_gene: TRBJ2-7; abundance: -; d_gene: -; CDR3aa: CGARGPGFRAGYEQYF; CDR3nt: TGCGGTGCTAGAGGACCAGGGTTCAGAGCGGGTTACGAGCAGTACTTC
len: 13; v_gene: TRBV9; j_gene: TRBJ2-2; abundance: -; d_gene: -; CDR3aa: CASSVPNTGELFF; CDR3nt: TGTGCCAGCAGCGTCCCGAACACCGGGGAGCTGTTTTTT
len: 16; v_gene: TRBV11-3; j_gene: TRBJ1-2; abundance: many; d_gene: TRBD1; CDR3aa: CASSRTTGEMIYGYTF; CDR3nt: TGTGCCAGCAGCCGTACAACAGGGGAGATGATCTACGGCTACACCTTC
len: 18; v_gene: TRBV10-3; j_gene: TRBJ2-1; abundance: -; d_gene: TRBD1; CDR3aa: CAISESLWSGQGDNEQFF; CDR3nt: TGTGCCATCAGTGAGTCTTTATGGAGCGGACAGGGGGACAATGAGCAGTTCTTC
len: 11; v_gene: TRBV5-1; j_gene: TRBJ1-1; abundance: -; d_gene: TRBD1; CDR3aa: CASSGTVEAFF; CDR3nt: TGTGCCAGCAGCGGGACAGTTGAAGCTTTCTTT
len: 12; v_gene: TRBV7-2; j_gene: TRBJ2-7; abundance: many; d_gene: -; CDR3aa: CASSREDYEQYF; CDR3nt: TGTGCCAGCAGCCGAGAAGACTACGAGCAGTACTTC
len: 13; v_gene: TRBV20-1; j_gene: TRBJ1-4; abundance: -; d_gene: -; CDR3aa: CSAGGDRNEKLFF; CDR3nt: TGCAGTGCGGGTGGGGACCGGAATGAAAAACTGTTTTTT
len: 12; v_gene: TRBV9; j_gene: TRBJ2-2; abundance: many; d_gene: -; CDR3aa: CASSTSTGELFF; CDR3nt: TGTGCCAGCAGCACCTCCACCGGGGAGCTGTTTTTT
len: 15; v_gene: TRBV20-1; j_gene: TRBJ1-6; abundance: few; d_gene: TRBD1; CDR3aa: CSARWGQSYNSPLHF; CDR3nt: TGCAGTGCTAGATGGGGACAGTCCTATAATTCACCCCTCCACTTT
len: 14; v_gene: TRBV5-8; j_gene: TRBJ2-7; abundance: many; d_gene: TRBD1; CDR3aa: CASSLGQAAYEQYF; CDR3nt: TGTGCCAGCAGCTTAGGACAGGCGGCCTACGAGCAGTACTTC
len: 17; v_gene: TRBV6-2/TRBV6-3; j_gene: TRBJ2-2; abundance: few; d_gene: TRBD2; CDR3aa: CASSYSALAGGSGELFF; CDR3nt: TGTGCCAGCAGTTACTCAGCGCTAGCGGGAGGGAGCGGGGAGCTGTTTTTT
len: 14; v_gene: TRBV12-3/TRBV12-4; j_gene: TRBJ2-5; abundance: many; d_gene: -; CDR3aa: CASSFWDLEETQYF; CDR3nt: TGTGCCAGCAGTTTTTGGGATCTGGAAGAGACCCAGTACTTC
len: 15; v_gene: TRBV27; j_gene: TRBJ1-2; abundance: few; d_gene: -; CDR3aa: CASSLHTGAGYGYTF; CDR3nt: TGTGCCAGCAGTTTACATACGGGCGCGGGTTATGGCTACACCTTC
len: 13; v_gene: TRBV7-3; j_gene: TRBJ2-7; abundance: few; d_gene: -; CDR3aa: CASSLSLSYEQYF; CDR3nt: TGTGCCAGCAGCTTATCCCTCTCCTACGAGCAGTACTTC
len: 17; v_gene: TRBV7-9; j_gene: TRBJ2-7; abundance: -; d_gene: TRBD2; CDR3aa: CASSFGTSGKNPGEQYF; CDR3nt: TGTGCCAGCAGCTTCGGGACTAGCGGGAAAAATCCGGGCGAGCAGTACTTC
len: 16; v_gene: TRBV2; j_gene: TRBJ2-7; abundance: -; d_gene: TRBD2; CDR3aa: CASRPGGTSGSYEQYF; CDR3nt: TGTGCCAGCAGGCCTGGCGGGACTAGCGGATCCTACGAGCAGTACTTC
len: 17; v_gene: TRBV5-6; j_gene: TRBJ1-2; abundance: many; d_gene: -; CDR3aa: CASSLAVRGLAHYGYTF; CDR3nt: TGTGCCAGCAGCTTGGCCGTCAGGGGTTTGGCTCACTATGGCTACACCTTC
len: 15; v_gene: TRBV7-9; j_gene: TRBJ1-3; abundance: -; d_gene: TRBD1; CDR3aa: CASSSTGGFGNTIYF; CDR3nt: TGTGCCAGCAGCTCGACAGGGGGCTTTGGAAACACCATATATTTT
len: 11; v_gene: TRBV5-5; j_gene: TRBJ1-6; abundance: -; d_gene: -; CDR3aa: CASSLEESLHF; CDR3nt: TGTGCCAGCAGCTTAGAGGAGTCCCTCCACTTT
len: 13; v_gene: TRBV19; j_gene: TRBJ1-1; abundance: -; d_gene: -; CDR3aa: CASSLWENTEAFF; CDR3nt: TGTGCCAGTAGTCTTTGGGAGAACACTGAAGCTTTCTTT
len: 11; v_gene: TRBV2; j_gene: TRBJ2-7; abundance: -; d_gene: -; CDR3aa: CASSQDHEQYF; CDR3nt: TGTGCCAGCAGCCAAGACCACGAGCAGTACTTC
len: 15; v_gene: TRBV12-3/TRBV12-4; j_gene: TRBJ2-7; abundance: -; d_gene: -; CDR3aa: CASSSIGTGSYEQYF; CDR3nt: TGTGCCAGCAGTTCTATAGGGACCGGGTCCTACGAGCAGTACTTC
len: 13; v_gene: TRBV7-9; j_gene: TRBJ1-1; abundance: -; d_gene: TRBD1; CDR3aa: CASGDRGYTEASF; CDR3nt: TGTGCCAGCGGGGACAGGGGATACACTGAAGCTTCCTTT
len: 14; v_gene: TRBV5-1; j_gene: TRBJ1-2; abundance: -; d_gene: TRBD1; CDR3aa: CASSLEQGDYGYTF; CDR3nt: TGCGCCAGCAGCTTGGAACAGGGGGACTATGGCTACACCTTC
len: 14; v_gene: TRBV12-3/TRBV12-4; j_gene: TRBJ1-6; abundance: -; d_gene: -; CDR3aa: CASSQTPGDSPLHF; CDR3nt: TGTGCCAGCAGCCAGACTCCTGGGGATTCACCCCTCCACTTT
len: 14; v_gene: TRBV6-5; j_gene: TRBJ2-7; abundance: once; d_gene: -; CDR3aa: CASSYPPGTYEQYF; CDR3nt: TGTGCCAGCAGTTACCCCCCGGGAACCTACGAGCAGTACTTC